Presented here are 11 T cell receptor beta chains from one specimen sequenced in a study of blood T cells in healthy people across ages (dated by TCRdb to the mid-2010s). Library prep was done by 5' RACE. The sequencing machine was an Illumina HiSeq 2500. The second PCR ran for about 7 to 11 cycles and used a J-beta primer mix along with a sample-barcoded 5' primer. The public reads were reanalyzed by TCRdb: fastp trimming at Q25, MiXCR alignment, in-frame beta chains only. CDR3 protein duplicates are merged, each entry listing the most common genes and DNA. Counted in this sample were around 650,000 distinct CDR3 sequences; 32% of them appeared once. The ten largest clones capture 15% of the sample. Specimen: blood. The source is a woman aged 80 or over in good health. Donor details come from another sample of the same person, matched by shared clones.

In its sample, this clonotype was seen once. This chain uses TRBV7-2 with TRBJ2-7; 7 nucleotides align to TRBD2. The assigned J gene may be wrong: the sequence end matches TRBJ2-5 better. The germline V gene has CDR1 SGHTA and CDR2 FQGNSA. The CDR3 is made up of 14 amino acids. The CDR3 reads CASSFSSGRETQYF. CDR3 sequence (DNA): TGTGCCAGCAGCTTTTCTAGCGGAAGAGAGACCCAGTACTTC.

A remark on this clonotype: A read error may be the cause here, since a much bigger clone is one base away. The CDR3 spells CVSSPRGWPRSQYF. The CDR3 DNA reads as TGTGTCAGCAGTCCGCGGGGGTGGCCCCGTTCGCAGTATTTT. The genes are TRBV6-5 and TRBJ2-3; 7 bases fit TRBD2. In germline, CDR1 is MNHEY, CDR2 SVGAGI. The CDR3 extends over 14 amino acids.

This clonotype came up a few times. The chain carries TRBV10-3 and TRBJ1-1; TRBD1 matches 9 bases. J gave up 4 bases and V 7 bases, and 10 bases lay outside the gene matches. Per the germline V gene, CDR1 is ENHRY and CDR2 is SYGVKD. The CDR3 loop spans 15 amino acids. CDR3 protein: CAITQGARGGTEAFF. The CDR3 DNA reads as TGTGCCATCACACAGGGGGCGCGGGGGGGCACTGAAGCTTTCTTT.

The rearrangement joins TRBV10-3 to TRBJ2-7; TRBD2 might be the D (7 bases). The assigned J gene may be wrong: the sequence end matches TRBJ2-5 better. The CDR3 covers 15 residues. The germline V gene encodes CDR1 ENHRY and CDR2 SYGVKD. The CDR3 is CAISDSAGAGETQYF. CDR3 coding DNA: TGTGCCATCAGTGATTCCGCGGGGGCAGGAGAGACCCAGTACTTC.

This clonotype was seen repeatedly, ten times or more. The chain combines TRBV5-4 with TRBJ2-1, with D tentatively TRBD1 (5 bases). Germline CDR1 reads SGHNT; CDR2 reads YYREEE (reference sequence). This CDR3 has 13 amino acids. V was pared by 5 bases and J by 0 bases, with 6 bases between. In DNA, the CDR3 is TGTGCCAGCAGACAGGTCTCCTACAATGAGCAGTTCTTC. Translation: CASRQVSYNEQFF.

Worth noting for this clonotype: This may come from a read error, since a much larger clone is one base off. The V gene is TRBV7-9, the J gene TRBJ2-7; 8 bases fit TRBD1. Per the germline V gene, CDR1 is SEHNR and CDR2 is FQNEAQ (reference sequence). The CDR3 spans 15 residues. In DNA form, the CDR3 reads TGTTCCAGCAGCTTCGCCAGGACAGGGACCTACGAGCAGTACTTC. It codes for CSSSFARTGTYEQYF.

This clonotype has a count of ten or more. CDR3: CAISVGQGLNTEAFF. DNA of the CDR3: TGTGCCATCAGCGTTGGACAGGGGCTGAACACTGAAGCTTTCTTT. This chain connects TRBV10-3 to TRBJ1-1; 9 bases fit TRBD1. The CDR3 covers 15 residues. Germline V lookup: CDR1 ENHRY, CDR2 SYGVKD. V was pared by 6 bases and J by 0 bases, with 5 bases of the junction left unmatched.

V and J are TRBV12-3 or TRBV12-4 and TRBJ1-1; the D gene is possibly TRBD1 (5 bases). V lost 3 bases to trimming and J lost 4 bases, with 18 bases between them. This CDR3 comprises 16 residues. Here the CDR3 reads CASSFQGGARGTEAFF. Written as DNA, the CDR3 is TGTGCCAGCAGTTTCCAAGGAGGGGCTAGAGGCACTGAAGCTTTCTTT.

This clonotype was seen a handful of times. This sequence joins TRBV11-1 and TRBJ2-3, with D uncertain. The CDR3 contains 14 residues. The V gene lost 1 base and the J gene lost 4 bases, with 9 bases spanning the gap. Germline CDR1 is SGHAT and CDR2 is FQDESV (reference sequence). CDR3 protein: CASSLDSGADTQYF. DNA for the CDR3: TGTGCCAGCAGCTTAGATTCTGGAGCAGATACGCAGTATTTT. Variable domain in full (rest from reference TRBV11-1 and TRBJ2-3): EAEVAQSPRYKITEKSQAVAFWCDPISGHATLYWYRQILGQGPELLVQFQDESVVDDSQLPKDRFSAERLKGVDSTLKIQPAELGDSAMYLCASSLDSGADTQYFGPGTRLTVL.

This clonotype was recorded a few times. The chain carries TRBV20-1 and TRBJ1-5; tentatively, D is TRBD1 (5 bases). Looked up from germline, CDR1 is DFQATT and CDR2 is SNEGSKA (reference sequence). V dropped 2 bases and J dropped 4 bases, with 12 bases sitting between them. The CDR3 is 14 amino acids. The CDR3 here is CSARSPQGNQPQHF. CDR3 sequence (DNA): TGCAGTGCTAGAAGTCCCCAGGGAAATCAGCCCCAGCATTTT.

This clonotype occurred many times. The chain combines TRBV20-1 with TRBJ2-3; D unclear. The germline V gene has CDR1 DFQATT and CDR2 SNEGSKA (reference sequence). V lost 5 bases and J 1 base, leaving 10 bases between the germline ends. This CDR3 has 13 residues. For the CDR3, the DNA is TGCAGTGCTCCCGGGCTCCGCACAGATACGCAGTATTTT. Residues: CSAPGLRTDTQYF.